These 20 T cell receptor beta chains were all obtained from the same sample, sequenced in a study of blood T cell repertoires in COVID-19. Libraries were prepared by immunoSEQ multiplex PCR; TCRdb keeps only in-frame clonotypes and omits some of them. The table has about 210,000 clones, roughly 81% seen once; the top ten hold 7.6%. The sequenced material came from peripheral blood. All receptors come from a woman aged 45-65 years with active or convalescent COVID-19.

The V gene is TRBV10-2, the J gene TRBJ2-7; 7 bases map to TRBD1. Germline CDR1 and CDR2: WSHSY and SAAADI. Trimming took 2 bases from V and 5 from J; bases not matched to a gene: 6. The CDR3 is 14 amino acids. For the CDR3, the DNA is TGCGCCAGCAGTGAGGGCAGGGGGTCTCACGAGCAGTACGTC. Translated, it gives CASSEGRGSHEQYV.

At least ten counts were recorded for this clone. V gene TRBV7-8 combines with J gene TRBJ1-1, with D perhaps matching TRBD1 (6 bases). The CDR3 runs to 16 residues. Per the germline V gene, CDR1 is SGHVS and CDR2 is FQNEAQ. V dropped 5 bases and J dropped 0 bases, with 16 bases sitting between them. For the CDR3, the DNA is TGTGCCAGCAGCGCGACAGGCCACCTAATGAACACTGAAGCTTTCTTT. This gives the protein CASSATGHLMNTEAFF.

The chain has TRBV6-6 and TRBJ1-5; TRBD1 matches 7 bases. Germline values: CDR1 MNHNY, CDR2 SVGAGI (reference sequence). CDR3 length equals 17 residues. The trim removed 5 bases at V and 3 bases at J, leaving 13 bases unmatched. The CDR3 protein is CASSPKAGTANNQPQHF. CDR3 in DNA: TGTGCCAGCAGTCCGAAGGCAGGGACAGCAAACAATCAGCCCCAGCATTTT.

The chain combines TRBV2 with TRBJ1-3, with D possibly matching TRBD1 (5 bases). This CDR3 has 15 residues. V was pared by 4 bases and J by 4 bases, with 14 bases between. From germline, CDR1 is SNHLY and CDR2 FYNNEI. Here the CDR3 DNA reads TGTGCCAGCAGTGGCCAAGGGGTCACAGGAAACACCATATATTTT. This translates into CASSGQGVTGNTIYF.

The rearrangement links TRBV18 to TRBJ1-1, with TRBD1 matching 10 bases. Germline-derived CDR1 and CDR2 are KGHSH and LQKENI. The CDR3 is 14 amino acids. V lost 5 bases to trimming and J lost 5 bases; unmatched junction nucleotides: 5. In DNA form, the CDR3 reads TGTGCCAGCTCATCGGACAGGGGGGTAACTGAAGCTTTCTTT. It encodes CASSSDRGVTEAFF.

The gene calls are TRBV15 and TRBJ1-4; tentatively, D is TRBD1 (5 bases). Germline V gene sequence: CDR1 LNHNV, CDR2 YYDKDF (reference sequence). Trimming cost V 1 base and J 7 bases, with 16 bases left between them. The CDR3 extends over 16 amino acids. The CDR3 region has the DNA TGTGCCACCAGCAGAGGGCTGGGGGGGTCGGGTGAAAAACTGTTTTTT. It yields the protein CATSRGLGGSGEKLFF.

The table lists this clone with a few counts. This chain joins TRBV15 and TRBJ1-2, with 9 bases lining up with TRBD1. The length of the CDR3 is 15 residues. With V trimmed by 1 base and J by 4 bases, 4 bases remained unmatched. Per the germline V gene, CDR1 is LNHNV and CDR2 is YYDKDF (reference sequence). This CDR3 reads CATSRGTGDGYGYTF. The CDR3 bases are TGTGCCACCAGCAGAGGGACAGGGGATGGCTATGGCTACACCTTC.

The chain employs TRBV12-2 and TRBJ2-7; the DNA was not compared with TRBD1, the D call given in the table. TRBV12-2 is a pseudogene locus. The CDR3 has 15 residues. The CDR3 reads CASRRTGEKDYEQYV. The DNA for the CDR3 is TGTGCAAGTCGCCGGACAGGGGAGAAGGACTACGAGCAGTACGTC.

The V call is TRBV19, the J call TRBJ2-1, with 14 bases identical to TRBD2. Germline CDR1 LNHDA, CDR2 SQIVND (reference sequence). Losses at the gene ends were 7 bases for V and 8 bases for J; bases not matched to a gene: 7. The CDR3 is 15 residues long. CDR3 protein: CASIPTSGRGDEQFF. As DNA, the CDR3 is TGTGCCAGTATCCCGACTAGCGGGAGGGGCGATGAGCAGTTCTTC. The variable domain in full, completed from reference TRBV19 and TRBJ2-1, reads DGGITQSPKYLFRKEGQNVTLSCEQNLNHDAMYWYRQDPGQGLRLIYYSQIVNDFQKGDIAEGYSVSREKKESFPLTVTSAQKNPTAFYLCASIPTSGRGDEQFFGPGTRLTVL.

Only a few counts were recorded for this clone. V gene TRBV5-1 combines with J gene TRBJ1-6; D is ambiguous. Between the trimmed V and J ends, which lost 4 bases and 11 bases, there was a span of 16 bases. CDR1 and CDR2 (germline): SGHRS, YFSETQ. The CDR3 contains 14 residues. The CDR3 here is CASSPGPWVTPLHF. The CDR3 nucleotides are TGCGCCAGCAGCCCGGGTCCGTGGGTCACACCCCTCCACTTT. The variable domain in full, with the rest retrieved from reference TRBV5-1 and TRBJ1-6, is KAGVTQTPRYLIKTRGQQVTLSCSPISGHRSVSWYQQTPGQGLQFLFEYFSETQRNKGNFPGRFSGRQFSNSRSEMNVSTLELGDSALYLCASSPGPWVTPLHFGNGTRLTVT.

This clone was counted a single time. The CDR3: CAWTRGFYGYTF. The CDR3 coding sequence is TGTGCCTGGACGAGGGGGTTCTATGGCTACACCTTC. This chain uses TRBV30 with TRBJ1-2; maybe TRBD1 (6 bases). The V and J ends lost 4 bases and 4 bases respectively, with 10 bases between them. CDR1 and CDR2 from the germline V gene are GTSNPN and SVGIG (reference sequence). The CDR3 has 12 residues.

The CDR3 DNA follows: TGTGCCACCAGTGATTCTCCGGGACAGGGAGAGACCCAGTACTTC. It specifies CATSDSPGQGETQYF. V usage is TRBV24-1 and J usage is TRBJ2-5; the match to TRBD1 covers 9 bases. J lost 4 bases, V lost 2 bases, and 4 bases had no gene match. Germline assignment: CDR1 KGHDR and CDR2 SFDVKD. This CDR3 is 15 amino acids long.

This chain links TRBV11-2 with TRBJ2-7; D is ambiguous. The CDR3 contains 12 residues. Trimming left V 5 bases short and J 3 bases short, with 8 bases between. Looked up from germline, CDR1 is SGHAT and CDR2 is FQNNGV. The DNA of the CDR3 is TGTGCCAGCAGCCCGAACAACTACGAGCAGTACTTC. Its protein is CASSPNNYEQYF.

This chain uses TRBV6-5 with TRBJ1-5, with 7 bases fitting TRBD1. V was clipped by 0 bases and J by 7 bases; unmatched bases: 6. The CDR3 length is 15 residues. Germline CDR1 is MNHEY and CDR2 is SVGAGI. The CDR3, as DNA: TGTGCCAGCAGTTACTCAGGAGGGGGCGACCAGCCCCAGCATTTT. Translating it yields CASSYSGGGDQPQHF.

The rearrangement links TRBV19 to TRBJ1-5; 8 nucleotides agree with TRBD1. The V segment lost 1 base and the J segment 4 bases; nucleotides outside the gene matches: 3. Germline CDR1 reads LNHDA; CDR2 reads SQIVND (reference sequence). The length of the CDR3 is 15 residues. The CDR3 loop reads CASSIGRQGNQPQHF. Written as DNA, the CDR3 is TGTGCCAGTAGTATAGGCCGACAGGGGAATCAGCCCCAGCATTTT.

J is TRBJ2-1 and V is TRBV2; 9 bases match TRBD2. CDR1 and CDR2 from the germline V gene are SNHLY and FYNNEI. Trimming cost V 11 bases and J 8 bases; bases outside gene matches: 13. This CDR3 region has 14 residues. CDR3 loop: CAVRAAGGLYEQFF. DNA of the CDR3: TGTGCCGTAAGGGCGGCGGGAGGGTTGTATGAGCAGTTCTTC.

V is TRBV18 and J is TRBJ1-1, with TRBD1 matching 9 bases. Germline assignment: CDR1 KGHSH and CDR2 LQKENI. This CDR3 contains 16 residues. J gave up 3 bases and V 4 bases, and 9 bases lay outside the gene matches. The chain's CDR3 is CASSRGDRGVDTEAFF. The CDR3 region has the DNA TGTGCCAGCTCACGGGGAGACAGGGGGGTGGACACTGAAGCTTTCTTT.

The CDR3 loop reads CASSINARSYNSPLHF. The CDR3 coding sequence is TGTGCCAGCAGTATCAACGCGAGAAGCTATAATTCACCCCTCCACTTT. V usage is TRBV2 and J usage is TRBJ1-6; no clear D. Trimming took off 5 bases at V and 3 bases at J, with 14 bases between the two ends. Germline V gene sequence: CDR1 SNHLY, CDR2 FYNNEI. The CDR3 is made up of 16 amino acids.

The chain combines TRBV19 with TRBJ2-2; 8 positions match TRBD1. V lost 3 bases to trimming and J lost 5 bases; unmatched junction nucleotides: 5. The CDR3 length is 15 residues. The germline CDR1 and CDR2 sequences are LNHDA and SQIVND (reference sequence). The CDR3 protein is CASSIGDRRTGELFF. DNA of the CDR3: TGTGCCAGTAGTATTGGGGACAGGAGGACCGGGGAGCTGTTTTTT.

The chain combines TRBV24-1 with TRBJ1-5; no clear D. Trimming pared 9 bases from V and 2 bases from J, leaving 10 bases between. Germline V gene data show CDR1 as KGHDR and CDR2 as SFDVKD. This CDR3 comprises 13 residues. The CDR3 protein is CATQRDGNQPQHF. The CDR3 DNA reads TGTGCCACCCAACGGGATGGCAATCAGCCCCAGCATTTT.